The sequence of this T cell receptor (beta chain) was determined in a study of breast tumors, draining lymph nodes, adjacent tissues. Per germline, CDR1 ENHRY and CDR2 SYGVKD. With 5 bases removed from V and 11 bases from J, the gap between germline ends came to 19 bases. The CDR3 totals 14 residues. Breast cancer patients provided tissue from their axillary draining lymph nodes. One entry per CDR3 protein, called by TCRdb with MiXCR from the multiplex PCR reads. Here the sample spans tens of thousands of distinct CDR3 sequences, around 29% being singletons. Sequencing was carried out using axillary lymph node tissue. The chain joins TRBV10-3 to TRBJ1-5, with D maybe TRBD1 (6 bases). The TCR was taken from a female donor with breast cancer. Some clones in this sample may be carry-over from other donors' samples. In nucleotides, the CDR3 is TGTGCCATCAGTCTCGGGACACCTCAGGAGACCCAGCATTTT. Residues: CAISLGTPQETQHF.